The 9 T cell receptor beta chains below come from one sample, sequenced in a study of long-term antiretroviral therapy in people with HIV. The assay, immunoSEQ v3.0, was run at survey level. TCRdb keeps only in-frame clones here, not all; method: immunoSEQ multiplex PCR. The table lists about 48,000 clones, around 80% of them singletons. This specimen consisted of unsorted PBMCs, obtained 0.8 years after starting antiretroviral therapy. The origin of the receptors is a woman aged 18-29 years with HIV.

There are a few counts of this clone. The chain combines TRBV18 with TRBJ1-1; a weak D match, TRBD1 (6 bases). The CDR3 spans 17 residues. Germline values: CDR1 KGHSH, CDR2 LQKENI. V shed 0 bases and J shed 1 base, with 15 bases lying between them. The CDR3 DNA is TGTGCCAGCTCACCACCGCGGTTGGCAGGGGAGAACACTGAAGCTTTCTTT. Translation: CASSPPRLAGENTEAFF.

The V and J genes are TRBV27 and TRBJ1-1; a weak D match, TRBD1 (5 bases). With 2 bases removed from V and 7 bases from J, the gap between germline ends came to 20 bases. This CDR3 has 16 residues. Germline CDR1 MNHEY, CDR2 SMNVEV (reference sequence). The CDR3 region is CASSLSQGAVFGEAFF. CDR3 in DNA: TGTGCCAGCAGTTTAAGTCAGGGTGCGGTTTTCGGTGAAGCTTTCTTT.

The V and J genes are TRBV19 and TRBJ2-7; 10 bases agree with TRBD1. V was clipped by 5 bases and J by 6 bases; unmatched bases: 1. The germline CDR1 and CDR2 sequences are LNHDA and SQIVND (reference sequence). The CDR3 has 12 amino acids. CDR3 coding DNA: TGTGCCAGTAGTCGGACAGGGGGCGAGCAGTACTTC. Translating it yields CASSRTGGEQYF.

This chain connects TRBV7-9 to TRBJ2-5, with D possibly matching TRBD1 (6 bases). The CDR3 consists of 15 residues. Germline V gene sequence: CDR1 SEHNR, CDR2 FQNEAQ (reference sequence). Trimming left V 5 bases short and J 2 bases short, with 15 bases between. The CDR3 DNA reads TGTGCCAGCAGCGATACAGGGCACCCTCAAGAGACCCAGTACTTC. It is translated as CASSDTGHPQETQYF. Looking up the rest from reference TRBV7-9 and TRBJ2-5 gives the full variable domain: DTGVSQNPRHKITKRGQNVTFRCDPISEHNRLYWYRQTLGQGPEFLTYFQNEAQLEKSRLLSDRFSAERPKGSFSTLEIQRTEQGDSAMYLCASSDTGHPQETQYFGPGTRLLVL.

This chain joins TRBV4-3 and TRBJ1-1; a possible D gene is TRBD1 (5 bases). The CDR3 consists of 15 residues. Germline CDR1 LGHNA, CDR2 YSLEER. V lost 0 bases, J lost 6 bases, and 14 bases lay in between. CDR3 protein: CASSQDAQGPPEAFF. The CDR3 bases are TGCGCCAGCAGCCAAGATGCCCAGGGTCCCCCTGAAGCTTTCTTT.

J is TRBJ2-7 and V is TRBV6-5, with 9 bases matching TRBD2. Trimming at V came to 2 bases and at J to 5 bases, leaving 10 bases not matched to a gene. CDR1 MNHEY and CDR2 SVGAGI come from the germline V gene. The CDR3 runs 16 residues. The DNA of the CDR3 is TGTGCCAGCAGTTACCAACTAGCGGGCCCTCCCAACGAGCAGTACTTC. Its translation: CASSYQLAGPPNEQYF.

The genes are TRBV7-2 and TRBJ2-1, with 13 bases fitting TRBD2. J lost 10 bases, V lost 3 bases, and 6 bases had no gene match. The CDR3 length is 15 residues. Germline CDR1 reads SGHTA; CDR2 reads FQGNSA. The CDR3 reads CASSLGLAGTGEQFF. Here the CDR3 DNA reads TGTGCCAGCAGCTTGGGACTAGCGGGAACCGGGGAGCAGTTCTTC.

The V gene is TRBV6-5, the J gene TRBJ2-1; no reliable D call. The length of the CDR3 is 16 residues. From germline, CDR1 is MNHEY and CDR2 SVGAGI. Trimming cost V 2 bases and J 6 bases, with 17 bases left between them. The CDR3 region has the DNA TGTGCCAGCAGTTACGCTTCGACCCTCGTCGGCAATGAGCAGTTCTTC. Amino acid sequence: CASSYASTLVGNEQFF.

This chain uses TRBV19 with TRBJ2-7; 8 bases are shared with TRBD1. Trimming cost V 0 bases and J 6 bases; bases outside gene matches: 10. Germline V gene lookup returns CDR1 LNHDA and CDR2 SQIVND (reference sequence). This CDR3 has 16 amino acids. CDR3 in amino acids: CASSIDDRGPLPEQYF. CDR3 nucleotides: TGTGCCAGTAGTATAGACGACAGGGGTCCTCTTCCCGAGCAGTACTTC.